The 28 T cell receptor beta chains listed next were all sequenced from one sample in a study of T-cell memory formation after mild COVID-19. TCRdb recomputed calls from the 5' RACE reads with MiXCR, one row per CDR3 protein. The sample holds 300,000 to 400,000 distinct CDR3 sequences; around a sixth are singletons and the top ten take approximately 20%. The sequencing sample was made of PBMCs or a T cell subset sorted from them (not recorded which). The receptors were gathered from a man between 18 and 29 years old who had mild COVID-19 (a few samples of this study predate the infection). Cell type and time point are not known.

This clonotype was found a few times. V gene TRBV28 combines with J gene TRBJ1-2; D remains ambiguous. Trimming pared 6 bases from V and 4 bases from J, leaving 12 bases between. Germline V gene lookup returns CDR1 MDHEN and CDR2 SYDVKM. The CDR3 covers 13 residues. The CDR3 nucleotides are TGTGCCAGCAGGAACCGGACCCGCTATGGCTACACCTTC. It encodes CASRNRTRYGYTF.

The chain links TRBV11-2 to TRBJ2-5; D may be TRBD1 or TRBD2 (5 bases each). Germline CDR1 SGHAT, CDR2 FQNNGV. The CDR3 extends over 14 amino acids. The V end lost 5 bases, the J end lost 4 bases, and 14 bases lay between the germline ends. In nucleotides, the CDR3 is TGTGCCAGCAGCCCCGGGGCAATGGGAGAGACCCAGTACTTC. Translated: CASSPGAMGETQYF.

This clonotype was seen more than once but under ten times. The genes are TRBV7-9 and TRBJ2-5; D is possibly TRBD1 or TRBD2 (5 bases each). The length of the CDR3 is 15 residues. The germline V gene encodes CDR1 SEHNR and CDR2 FQNEAQ (reference sequence). V lost 6 bases, J lost 5 bases, and 19 bases lay in between. The chain's CDR3 is CASSTNRRLWETQYF. CDR3 bases: TGTGCCAGCAGTACTAACAGGAGGCTGTGGGAGACCCAGTACTTC. Full variable domain (rest looked up from reference TRBV7-9 and TRBJ2-5): DTGVSQNPRHKITKRGQNVTFRCDPISEHNRLYWYRQTLGQGPEFLTYFQNEAQLEKSRLLSDRFSAERPKGSFSTLEIQRTEQGDSAMYLCASSTNRRLWETQYFGPGTRLLVL.

There are a few counts of this clonotype. The chain uses TRBV7-2 and TRBJ2-5; no reliable D call. CDR3 length equals 13 residues. Trimming removed 0 bases at V and 4 bases at J, with 6 bases between. CDR1 and CDR2 from the germline V gene are SGHTA and FQGNSA. DNA of the CDR3: TGTGCCAGCAGCTTAGCCCCCCCAGAGACCCAGTACTTC. Translating it yields CASSLAPPETQYF.

This clonotype appeared a few times. V usage is TRBV5-6 and J usage is TRBJ1-6; D is unclear. The V end was cut by 1 base, the J end by 5 bases, with 7 bases between. The germline gives CDR1 SGHDT, CDR2 YYEEEE. CDR3 length equals 14 residues. The CDR3 nucleotides are TGTGCCAGCAGCTTGCCCCGGAATAATTCACCCCTCCACTTT. Amino acids: CASSLPRNNSPLHF. Full variable domain (rest looked up from reference TRBV5-6 and TRBJ1-6): DAGVTQSPTHLIKTRGQQVTLRCSPKSGHDTVSWYQQALGQGPQFIFQYYEEEERQRGNFPDRFSGHQFPNYSSELNVNALLLGDSALYLCASSLPRNNSPLHFGNGTRLTVT.

The chain uses TRBV5-1 and TRBJ2-2; D is undetermined. Between the trimmed V and J ends, which lost 4 bases and 4 bases, there was a span of 11 bases. From germline, CDR1 is SGHRS and CDR2 YFSETQ. The CDR3 loop spans 14 amino acids. CDR3 loop: CASSLPSATGELFF. The CDR3, as DNA: TGCGCCAGCAGCCTGCCTAGTGCCACCGGGGAGCTGTTTTTT.

The table lists this clonotype with many counts. The chain carries TRBV10-3 and TRBJ2-5, with D unclear. Germline V gene sequence: CDR1 ENHRY, CDR2 SYGVKD. V was trimmed by 5 bases and J by 2 bases, leaving 9 bases between them. The CDR3 covers 13 residues. DNA for the CDR3: TGTGCCATCAGTACCGGGCTTCAAGAGACCCAGTACTTC. Translated, it gives CAISTGLQETQYF.

The chain recombines TRBV7-3 with TRBJ2-7, with TRBD2 matching 7 bases. There are 12 residues in the CDR3. The V segment lost 10 bases and the J segment 0 bases; nucleotides outside the gene matches: 3. Germline CDR1 reads SGHTA; CDR2 reads FQGTGA. The CDR3 loop is CAKRDFSYEQYF. CDR3 DNA: TGTGCCAAGCGGGACTTCTCCTACGAGCAGTACTTC.

This clonotype was observed a handful of times. V usage is TRBV20-1 and J usage is TRBJ1-2, with D possibly matching TRBD1 (5 bases). Germline values: CDR1 DFQATT, CDR2 SNEGSKA (reference sequence). V lost 0 bases, J lost 0 bases, and 14 bases lay in between. The CDR3 loop spans 16 amino acids. This CDR3 reads CSARDRQPLTNYGYTF. The CDR3 DNA reads TGCAGTGCTAGAGACCGACAGCCCCTTACTAACTATGGCTACACCTTC.

This chain uses TRBV7-9 with TRBJ1-4; the D is unclear. Germline CDR1 reads SEHNR; CDR2 reads FQNEAQ (reference sequence). V lost 4 bases and J lost 2, with 8 bases in between. CDR3 length equals 14 residues. The CDR3 reads CASSSTGTNEKLFF. The CDR3 nucleotides read TGTGCCAGCAGCTCGACGGGGACTAATGAAAAACTGTTTTTT.

The chain recombines TRBV28 with TRBJ2-1, with D maybe TRBD2 (6 bases). The CDR3 is made up of 15 amino acids. The germline V and J ends were trimmed by 6 bases and 3 bases, with 15 bases remaining between them. The germline gives CDR1 MDHEN, CDR2 SYDVKM. CDR3 amino acids: CASSPFGGGYNEQFF. The CDR3 DNA sequence: TGTGCCAGCAGCCCGTTCGGGGGAGGCTACAATGAGCAGTTCTTC.

This clonotype was observed a few times. This rearrangement joins TRBV4-1 to TRBJ2-1; D remains ambiguous. Germline-derived CDR1 and CDR2 are MGHRA and YSYEKL. V was shortened by 0 bases and J by 1 base, with 7 bases between the two germline ends. The length of the CDR3 is 15 residues. The CDR3 DNA follows: TGCGCCAGCAGCCAAGATCCTGTATCCTACAATGAGCAGTTCTTC. Amino acid sequence: CASSQDPVSYNEQFF.

The sample holds many counts of this clonotype. The J gene is TRBJ1-2, the V gene TRBV10-3; 7 nucleotides match TRBD1. CDR3 length: 13 residues. Trimming cost V 10 bases and J 5 bases; bases outside gene matches: 10. Germline assignment: CDR1 ENHRY and CDR2 SYGVKD. In nucleotides, the CDR3 is TGTGCCAGCCAAACCGGACAGGATTATGGCTACACCTTC. Its protein product is CASQTGQDYGYTF.

This clonotype was picked up many times. The chain is built from TRBV12-3 or TRBV12-4 and TRBJ2-1; possible D gene TRBD2, 5 bases. The CDR3 is 14 amino acids. Trimming shortened V by 3 bases and J by 8 bases, and 14 bases separated the two germline ends. The CDR3 region has the DNA TGTGCCAGCAGTTTTCCCGGGGAAAAGGATGAGCAGTTCTTC. Protein: CASSFPGEKDEQFF.

The chain joins TRBV4-1 to TRBJ2-7; 10 positions agree with TRBD1. V was clipped by 5 bases and J by 0 bases; unmatched bases: 4. The CDR3 extends over 15 amino acids. CDR1 and CDR2 from the germline V gene are MGHRA and YSYEKL. CDR3 residues: CASSGGQGSSYEQYF. The CDR3 nucleotides are TGCGCCAGCAGCGGGGGACAGGGGAGCTCCTACGAGCAGTACTTC.

The chain joins TRBV15 to TRBJ1-4; a weak D match, TRBD1 (5 bases). The CDR3 is 16 residues long. Germline values: CDR1 LNHNV, CDR2 YYDKDF (reference sequence). Trimming pared 3 bases from V and 8 bases from J, leaving 19 bases between. The chain's CDR3 is CATSSPWGGSGEKLFF. DNA of the CDR3: TGTGCCACCAGCAGCCCCTGGGGGGGAAGTGGCGAAAAACTGTTTTTT. The entire variable domain, with the rest obtained from reference TRBV15 and TRBJ1-4, is as follows: DAMVIQNPRYQVTQFGKPVTLSCSQTLNHNVMYWYQQKSSQAPKLLFHYYDKDFNNEADTPDNFQSRRPNTSFCFLDIRSPGLGDTAMYLCATSSPWGGSGEKLFFGSGTQLSVL.

The chain joins TRBV20-1 to TRBJ2-3; TRBD1 matches at 7 bases. The CDR3 loop spans 16 amino acids. The J segment lost 1 base and the V segment lost 5 bases, leaving 12 bases of the junction unmatched. Germline V gives CDR1 DFQATT, CDR2 SNEGSKA (reference sequence). CDR3: CSAPSRQGWGTDTQYF. The CDR3 DNA is TGCAGTGCTCCCTCGAGACAGGGCTGGGGCACAGATACGCAGTATTTT.

The chain recombines TRBV2 with TRBJ2-3; 10 bases fit TRBD2. V lost 0 bases, J lost 3 bases, and 12 bases stayed unmatched. The germline V gene encodes CDR1 SNHLY and CDR2 FYNNEI. The CDR3 extends over 19 amino acids. The CDR3 nucleotides read TGTGCCAGCAGTGAAGCCGGCCTCCACGAACTAGCGGGGACAGATACGCAGTATTTT. It codes for CASSEAGLHELAGTDTQYF.

The V call is TRBV18, the J call TRBJ2-3, with a tentative D call TRBD1 (6 bases). Germline loops: CDR1 KGHSH, CDR2 LQKENI. Trimming pared 4 bases from V and 0 bases from J, leaving 11 bases between. The CDR3 runs to 15 residues. In DNA form, the CDR3 reads TGTGCCAGCTCACATAGGGACACAAGCACAGATACGCAGTATTTT. Translating it yields CASSHRDTSTDTQYF.

This chain links TRBV7-6 with TRBJ2-2; 8 positions match TRBD1. CDR3 length: 15 amino acids. The J segment lost 6 bases and the V segment lost 0 bases, leaving 3 bases of the junction unmatched. CDR1 and CDR2 (germline): SGHVS, FNYEAQ. CDR3 DNA: TGTGCCAGCAGCTTAGCGCAGGGGGCCCCCGGGGAGCTGTTTTTT. It yields the protein CASSLAQGAPGELFF.

The chain joins TRBV15 to TRBJ2-5; the match to TRBD1 covers 8 bases. The V segment lost 2 bases and the J segment 2 bases; nucleotides outside the gene matches: 7. The CDR3 has 16 amino acids. The germline V gene encodes CDR1 LNHNV and CDR2 YYDKDF (reference sequence). CDR3 DNA sequence: TGTGCCACCAGCAGATCACAGGGGGTTGGGCAAGAGACCCAGTACTTC. It yields the protein CATSRSQGVGQETQYF.

This clonotype was recorded a few times. The CDR3 DNA reads as TGTGCCACCAGCCTAGGGGGGGACACAGATACGCAGTATTTT. Encoded protein: CATSLGGDTDTQYF. V and J are TRBV24-1 and TRBJ2-3, with a possible D match to TRBD2 (7 bases). The V end lost 7 bases, the J end lost 2 bases, and 12 bases lay between the germline ends. This CDR3 spans 14 amino acids. Germline CDR1 reads KGHDR; CDR2 reads SFDVKD.

The chain is built from TRBV5-6 and TRBJ2-2; the match to TRBD1 covers 8 bases. This CDR3 is built from 16 residues. The V gene end was trimmed by 5 bases and the J gene end by 1 base; junction bases not matched to a gene: 7. Germline assignment: CDR1 SGHDT and CDR2 YYEEEE. As DNA, the CDR3 is TGTGCCAGCAGTTTCGCAGGGACAGGGAACACCGGGGAGCTGTTTTTT. Amino acid sequence: CASSFAGTGNTGELFF.

The V and J genes are TRBV6-5 and TRBJ2-1; D uncertain. The CDR3 covers 14 residues. The germline CDR1 and CDR2 sequences are MNHEY and SVGAGI. Trimming took 2 bases from V and 5 from J, leaving 10 bases between them. DNA of the CDR3: TGTGCCAGCAGTTACGGAGCTCCCCACAATGAGCAGTTCTTC. It specifies CASSYGAPHNEQFF.

This clonotype was seen more than once but under ten times. This rearrangement joins TRBV6-2 or TRBV6-3 to TRBJ1-1, with 7 bases identical to TRBD1. The germline V gene has CDR1 MNHEY and CDR2 SVGEGT. This CDR3 comprises 18 residues. The junction had 11 bases not matched to a gene; V was cut back by 0 bases and J by 1 base. The CDR3 nucleotides read TGTGCCAGCAGTTACTCGAGTCGGCAGGGGGAAGGGAACACTGAAGCTTTCTTT. Translation gives CASSYSSRQGEGNTEAFF.

This clonotype has just a few counts. The CDR3 is CASSETANSPLHF. The CDR3 region has the DNA TGTGCCAGCAGTGAGACAGCGAATTCACCCCTCCACTTT. The J gene is TRBJ1-6, the V gene TRBV2; D perhaps matches TRBD1 (5 bases). This CDR3 contains 13 residues. V was cut by 3 bases and J by 7 bases, with 7 bases left in between. Germline loops: CDR1 SNHLY, CDR2 FYNNEI.

This rearrangement joins TRBV6-2 or TRBV6-3 to TRBJ1-5, with 8 bases that match TRBD1. CDR1 MNHEY and CDR2 SVGEGT come from the germline V gene. V lost 2 bases to trimming and J lost 8 bases; unmatched junction nucleotides: 14. The CDR3 consists of 17 residues. In DNA, the CDR3 is TGTGCCAGCAGTTACCTGGGGACAGGCTCGGGGGATGAGCCCCAGCATTTT. This codes for CASSYLGTGSGDEPQHF.

The rearrangement links TRBV4-1 to TRBJ1-4; D ambiguous. The CDR3 runs 17 residues. The V end was cut by 2 bases, the J end by 9 bases, with 22 bases between. Germline CDR1 is MGHRA and CDR2 is YSYEKL. The CDR3 DNA reads as TGCGCCAGCAGCCAACCCCTCCTGGAGGTCAGGTTAAAAAAACTGTTTTTT. This encodes CASSQPLLEVRLKKLFF.